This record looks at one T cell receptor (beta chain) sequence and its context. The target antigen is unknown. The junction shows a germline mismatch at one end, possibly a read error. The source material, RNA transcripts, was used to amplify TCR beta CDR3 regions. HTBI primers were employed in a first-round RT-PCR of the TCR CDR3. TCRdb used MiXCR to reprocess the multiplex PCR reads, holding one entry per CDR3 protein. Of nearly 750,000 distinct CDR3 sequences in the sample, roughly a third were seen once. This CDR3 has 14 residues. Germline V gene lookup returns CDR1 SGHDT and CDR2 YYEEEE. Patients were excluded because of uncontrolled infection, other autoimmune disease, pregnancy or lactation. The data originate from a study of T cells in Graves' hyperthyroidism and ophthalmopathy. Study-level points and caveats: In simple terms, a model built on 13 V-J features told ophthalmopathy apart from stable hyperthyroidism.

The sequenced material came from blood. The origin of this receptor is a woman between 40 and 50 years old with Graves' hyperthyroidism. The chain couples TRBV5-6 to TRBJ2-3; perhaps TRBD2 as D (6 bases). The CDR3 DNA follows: TGTGCCAGCAGCTCAACTAGCCGAACAGTTACGCAGTATTTT. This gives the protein CASSSTSRTVTQYF. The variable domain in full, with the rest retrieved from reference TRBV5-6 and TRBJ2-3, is DAGVTQSPTHLIKTRGQQVTLRCSPKSGHDTVSWYQQALGQGPQFIFQYYEEEERQRGNFPDRFSGHQFPNYSSELNVNALLLGDSALYLCASSSTSRTVTQYFGPGTRLTVL.